These 3 T cell receptor beta chains came from one sample sequenced in a study of cytomegalovirus exposure and HLA in healthy donors. Researchers ran the PCR with 60 Vbeta and 13 Jbeta primers. Repertoires were generated with immunoSEQ multiplex PCR, while TCRdb's copy carries only in-frame clones and drops some. The sample has 130,000 or so clones, about four fifths seen once; the top ten hold roughly 5%. Sequencing used PBMCs. These receptors were taken from a man aged 25 to 40 in good health and CMV-seronegative.

The V gene is TRBV4-1, the J gene TRBJ1-1; 7 bases are a match to TRBD1. Germline V CDR1 and CDR2: MGHRA, YSYEKL. With V trimmed by 4 bases and J by 0 bases, 5 bases remained unmatched. The CDR3 extends over 15 amino acids. The CDR3: CASSPPGQMNTEAFF. The CDR3 nucleotides read TGCGCCAGCAGCCCGCCGGGACAGATGAACACTGAAGCTTTCTTT.

The chain is built from TRBV27 and TRBJ2-4; 7 bases match TRBD2. CDR1 MNHEY and CDR2 SMNVEV come from the germline V gene (reference sequence). Trimming cost V 1 base and J 6 bases; bases outside gene matches: 0. The CDR3 has 13 amino acids. The CDR3 protein is CASSLWGGNIQYF. The CDR3 DNA is TGTGCCAGCAGTTTATGGGGGGGAAACATTCAGTACTTC.

On this clone itself: Sequence at one end of the junction differs from germline and may be a read error. V and J are TRBV7-7 and TRBJ2-7; 9 bases are a match to TRBD1. This CDR3 contains 13 residues. Germline V gene lookup returns CDR1 SSHAT and CDR2 FNYEAQ (reference sequence). The CDR3: CASSADRGNEQYF. CDR3 DNA: TGTGCTAGCAGCGCGGACAGGGGAAACGAGCAGTACTTC. The full variable domain, rest sourced from reference TRBV7-7 and TRBJ2-7, is GAGVSQSPRYKVTKRGQDVTLRCDPISSHATLYWYQQALGQGPEFLTYFNYEAQPDKSGLPSDRFSAERPEGSISTLTIQRTEQRDSAMYRCASSADRGNEQYFGPGTRLTVT.